The clone carrying this TCR beta chain showed up just a few times. Its antigen is not known. These data are taken from a study of response to subunit inactivated influenza vaccine. General observations from the study: Each seasonal flu vaccination may recruit only limited new T cells, authors suggested.

CDR1 and CDR2 from the germline V gene are SGDLS and YYNGEE. The CDR3 has 14 residues. V shed 6 bases, J shed 2 bases, and the junction held 8 bases outside the gene matches. TCRdb processed the RT-PCR reads anew with MiXCR; each CDR3 protein has one entry. The sample holds hundreds of thousands of distinct CDR3 sequences, approximately 14% seen once. The chain joins TRBV9 to TRBJ2-7, with 7 bases that match TRBD1. Sequencing used PBMCs from blood, obtained about 12 days after vaccination. This sequence originates from a man aged 45 to 65 who received an inactivated influenza vaccine. DNA of the CDR3: TGTGCCAGCACTCGGGACAGTTCGCCCTACGAGCAGTACTTC. Its protein product is CASTRDSSPYEQYF.